One and the same sample provided the 5 T cell receptor beta chains below, sequenced in a study of T cell responses to AZD1222 COVID-19 vaccine. Libraries were prepared by immunoSEQ multiplex PCR; TCRdb keeps only in-frame clonotypes and omits some of them. The table shows 110,000 to 150,000 clones, with 80% to 95% occurring only once. The sample in question was peripheral blood, obtained on day 0 of MenACWY control vaccination. The receptor source for this set is an adult in good health.

The chain uses TRBV14 and TRBJ2-7, with D unresolved. Germline CDR1 and CDR2: SGHDN and FVKESK. V was pared by 6 bases and J by 2 bases, with 8 bases between. The CDR3 has 12 amino acids. The chain's CDR3 is CASRHDTYEQYF. The CDR3 coding sequence is TGTGCCAGCAGACACGACACCTACGAGCAGTACTTC.

This chain joins TRBV6-5 and TRBJ2-1; TRBD1 matches 9 bases. V trimming: 10 bases; J trimming: 10 bases; junction bases outside the gene matches: 11. CDR1 and CDR2 from the germline V gene are MNHEY and SVGAGI. This CDR3 spans 13 amino acids. The CDR3 DNA follows: TGTGCCACCTTAGGGACAGGGCACATCGAGCAGTTCTTC. The encoded protein is CATLGTGHIEQFF.

This CDR3 reads CASSQTMTGVRSGNTIYF. CDR3 DNA: TGTGCCAGCAGCCAGACCATGACAGGGGTTCGCTCTGGAAACACCATATATTTT. This chain links TRBV3-1 (or the pseudogene TRBV3-2) with TRBJ1-3; 8 bases are shared with TRBD1. The V segment lost 3 bases and the J segment 0 bases; nucleotides outside the gene matches: 10. There are 18 residues in the CDR3. The germline V gene encodes CDR1 LGHDT and CDR2 YNNKEL (reference sequence).

The chain has TRBV5-1 and TRBJ2-6, with a tentative D call TRBD1 (6 bases). The CDR3 covers 16 residues. V was trimmed by 4 bases and J by 0 bases, leaving 11 bases between them. Germline CDR1 SGHRS, CDR2 YFSETQ. The CDR3 coding sequence is TGCGCCAGCAGCATAGGACAGTCCTCTGGGGCCAACGTCCTGACTTTC. Its protein is CASSIGQSSGANVLTF.

This CDR3 is CASTKSARSPLHF. CDR3 nucleotides: TGCGCCAGCACCAAGTCAGCTCGGTCACCCCTCCACTTT. This chain connects TRBV5-1 to TRBJ1-6; no clear D. The CDR3 consists of 13 residues. From germline, CDR1 is SGHRS and CDR2 YFSETQ. With 6 bases removed from V and 10 bases from J, the gap between germline ends came to 14 bases.